The entry that follows covers one T cell receptor beta chain sequence. The data were produced by immunoSEQ multiplex PCR, yet TCRdb's version contains in-frame clones alone and is incomplete. Among roughly 68,000 clones listed, roughly 87% were seen once. This sample was taken from a study of blood T cell repertoires in COVID-19. In the study overall: T cells, B-cell-depleted T cells, or PBMCs supplied cDNA or gDNA.

The CDR3 spans 14 residues. CDR1 MNHNS and CDR2 SASEGT come from the germline V gene. V was trimmed by 3 bases and J by 6 bases, leaving 14 bases between them. This TCR was sampled from a woman aged 45 to 65 with COVID-19, enrolled during active disease. V and J are TRBV6-1 and TRBJ1-2, with D unclear. The sequenced sample was peripheral blood. The CDR3 reads CASSDPLELNGYTF. The DNA for the CDR3 is TGTGCCAGCAGTGACCCCTTAGAGTTGAATGGCTACACCTTC.